This T cell receptor (beta chain) was captured in a study of blood T cell repertoires in COVID-19. Study information: Sites across the United States, Italy and Spain contributed samples from acute and convalescent COVID-19. The analysed material was cDNA or gDNA that came from T cells, B-cell-depleted T cells, or PBMCs.

Clones were read by immunoSEQ multiplex PCR, and TCRdb kept only the in-frame ones, dropping some. The table has some 130,000 clones, around 83% seen once; the top ten hold 8.5% to 10%. The germline V and J ends were trimmed by 6 bases and 1 base, with 6 bases remaining between them. The CDR3 is made up of 13 amino acids. This clone is a singleton in its sample. This clonotype originated in a man in his forties with active or convalescent COVID-19. The chain employs TRBV12-3 or TRBV12-4 and TRBJ2-2; no firm D call. The sample was peripheral blood. The CDR3 protein is CASRARNTGELFF. The CDR3 coding sequence is TGTGCCAGCAGAGCGCGGAACACCGGGGAGCTGTTTTTT.